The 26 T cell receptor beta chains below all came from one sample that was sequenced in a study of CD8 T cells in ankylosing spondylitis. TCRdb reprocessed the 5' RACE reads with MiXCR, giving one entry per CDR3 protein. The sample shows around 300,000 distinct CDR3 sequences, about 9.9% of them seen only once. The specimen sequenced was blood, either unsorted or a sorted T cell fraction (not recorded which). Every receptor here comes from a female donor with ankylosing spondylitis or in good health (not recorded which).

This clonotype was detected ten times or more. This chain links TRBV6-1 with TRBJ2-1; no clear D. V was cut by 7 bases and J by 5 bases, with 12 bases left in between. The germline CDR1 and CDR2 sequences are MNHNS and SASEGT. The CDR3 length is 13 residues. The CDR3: CASNLDHNNEQFF. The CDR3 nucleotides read TGTGCCAGCAACTTGGACCACAACAATGAGCAGTTCTTC.

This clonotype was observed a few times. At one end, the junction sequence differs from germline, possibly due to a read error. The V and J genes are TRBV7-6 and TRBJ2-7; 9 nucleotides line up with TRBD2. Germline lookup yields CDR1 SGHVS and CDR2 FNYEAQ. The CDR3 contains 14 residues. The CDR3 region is CASSIAGVDYEQYF. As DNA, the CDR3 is TGTGCCAGCAGCATAGCGGGGGTCGACTACGAGCAGTACTTC. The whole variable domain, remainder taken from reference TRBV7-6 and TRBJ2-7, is GAGVSQSPRYKVTKRGQDVALRCDPISGHVSLYWYRQALGQGPEFLTYFNYEAQQDKSGLPNDRFSAERPEGSISTLTIQRTEQRDSAMYRCASSIAGVDYEQYFGPGTRLTVT.

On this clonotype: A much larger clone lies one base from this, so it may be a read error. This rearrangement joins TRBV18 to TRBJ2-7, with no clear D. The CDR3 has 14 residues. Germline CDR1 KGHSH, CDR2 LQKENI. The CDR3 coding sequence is TGTGCCAGCTCAGTCCGAACCGAGACCTACGAGCAGCACTTC. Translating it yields CASSVRTETYEQHF.

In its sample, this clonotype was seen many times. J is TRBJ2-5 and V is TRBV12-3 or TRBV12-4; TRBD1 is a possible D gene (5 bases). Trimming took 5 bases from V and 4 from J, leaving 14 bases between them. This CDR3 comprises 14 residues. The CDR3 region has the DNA TGTGCCAGCAGTATGACAGTAACGTCAGAGACCCAGTACTTC. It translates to CASSMTVTSETQYF.

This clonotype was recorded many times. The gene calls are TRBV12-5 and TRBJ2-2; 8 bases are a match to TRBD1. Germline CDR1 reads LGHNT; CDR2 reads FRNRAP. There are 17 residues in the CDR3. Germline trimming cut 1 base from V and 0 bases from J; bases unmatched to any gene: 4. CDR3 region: CASGLGQGTSNTGELFF. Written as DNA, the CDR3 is TGTGCTAGTGGTTTGGGACAGGGGACCTCGAACACCGGGGAGCTGTTTTTT.

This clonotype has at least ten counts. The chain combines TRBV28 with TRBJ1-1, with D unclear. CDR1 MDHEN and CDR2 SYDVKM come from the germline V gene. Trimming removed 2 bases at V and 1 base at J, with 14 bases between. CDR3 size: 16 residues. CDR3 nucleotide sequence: TGTGCCAGCAGTTTAGTGGGTCTGGGTCAGAACACTGAAGCTTTCTTT. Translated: CASSLVGLGQNTEAFF.

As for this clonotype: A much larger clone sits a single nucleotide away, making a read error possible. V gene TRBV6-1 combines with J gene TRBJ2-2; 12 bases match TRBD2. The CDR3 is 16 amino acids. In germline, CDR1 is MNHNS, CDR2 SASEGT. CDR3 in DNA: TGTGCCAGCAGCCCCGGACTAGCGGGGACCACCGTGGAGCTGTTTTTT. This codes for CASSPGLAGTTVELFF.

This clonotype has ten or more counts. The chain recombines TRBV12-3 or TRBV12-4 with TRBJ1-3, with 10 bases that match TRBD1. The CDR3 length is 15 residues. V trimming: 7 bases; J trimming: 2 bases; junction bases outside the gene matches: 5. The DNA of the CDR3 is TGTGCCAGCACCAAGACAGGGGGCCCTGGAAACACCATATATTTT. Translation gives CASTKTGGPGNTIYF.

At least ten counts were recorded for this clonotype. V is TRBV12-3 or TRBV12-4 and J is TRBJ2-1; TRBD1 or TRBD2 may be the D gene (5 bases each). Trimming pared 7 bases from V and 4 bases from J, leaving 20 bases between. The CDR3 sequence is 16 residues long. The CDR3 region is CASTYSKGPGYNEQFF. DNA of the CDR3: TGTGCCAGCACCTATTCGAAGGGACCAGGATACAATGAGCAGTTCTTC.

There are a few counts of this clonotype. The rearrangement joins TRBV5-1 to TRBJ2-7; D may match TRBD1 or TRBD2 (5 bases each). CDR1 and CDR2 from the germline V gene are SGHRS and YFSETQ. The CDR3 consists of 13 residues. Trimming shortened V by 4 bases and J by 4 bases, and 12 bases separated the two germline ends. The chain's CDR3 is CASSLPEGYEQYF. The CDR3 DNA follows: TGCGCCAGCAGCCTCCCCGAGGGGTACGAGCAGTACTTC.

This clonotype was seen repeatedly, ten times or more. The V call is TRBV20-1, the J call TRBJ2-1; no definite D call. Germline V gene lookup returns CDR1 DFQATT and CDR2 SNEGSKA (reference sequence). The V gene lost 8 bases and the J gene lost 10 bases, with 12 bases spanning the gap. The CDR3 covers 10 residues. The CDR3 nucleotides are TGCAGTCCTCGGAGTACCGAGCAGTTCTTC. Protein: CSPRSTEQFF.

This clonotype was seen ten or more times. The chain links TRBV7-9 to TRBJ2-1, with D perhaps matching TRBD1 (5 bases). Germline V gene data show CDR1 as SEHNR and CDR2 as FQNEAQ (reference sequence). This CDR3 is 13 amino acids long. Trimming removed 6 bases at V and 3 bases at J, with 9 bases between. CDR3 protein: CASSQGVYNEQFF. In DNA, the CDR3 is TGTGCCAGCAGTCAGGGTGTCTACAATGAGCAGTTCTTC. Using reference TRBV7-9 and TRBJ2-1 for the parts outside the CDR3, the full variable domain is DTGVSQNPRHKITKRGQNVTFRCDPISEHNRLYWYRQTLGQGPEFLTYFQNEAQLEKSRLLSDRFSAERPKGSFSTLEIQRTEQGDSAMYLCASSQGVYNEQFFGPGTRLTVL.

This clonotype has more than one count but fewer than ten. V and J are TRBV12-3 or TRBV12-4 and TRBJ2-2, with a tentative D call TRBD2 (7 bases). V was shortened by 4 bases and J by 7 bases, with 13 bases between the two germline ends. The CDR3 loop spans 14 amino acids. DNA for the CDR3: TGTGCCAGCAGTTGGGGGGGCCCCGGCGGGGAGCTGTTTTTT. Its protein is CASSWGGPGGELFF.

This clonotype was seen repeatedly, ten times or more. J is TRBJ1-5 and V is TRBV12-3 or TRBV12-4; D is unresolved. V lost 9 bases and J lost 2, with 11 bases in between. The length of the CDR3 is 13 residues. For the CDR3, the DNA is TGTGCCAGTAAAACCGGGGGCAATCAGCCCCAGCATTTT. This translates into CASKTGGNQPQHF.

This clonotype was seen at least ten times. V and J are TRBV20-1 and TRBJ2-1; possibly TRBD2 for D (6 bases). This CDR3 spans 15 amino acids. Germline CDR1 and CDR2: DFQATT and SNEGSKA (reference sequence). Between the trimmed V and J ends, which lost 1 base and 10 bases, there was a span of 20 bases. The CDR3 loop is CSARVGTTSSGEQFF. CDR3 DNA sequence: TGCAGTGCTAGAGTAGGGACCACTAGCAGCGGAGAGCAGTTCTTC.

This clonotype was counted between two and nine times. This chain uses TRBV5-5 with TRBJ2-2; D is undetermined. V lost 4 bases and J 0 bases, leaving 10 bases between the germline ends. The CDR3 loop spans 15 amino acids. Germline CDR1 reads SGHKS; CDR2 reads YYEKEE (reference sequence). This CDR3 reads CASSQNQANTGELFF. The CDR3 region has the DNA TGTGCCAGCAGCCAAAACCAAGCGAACACCGGGGAGCTGTTTTTT.

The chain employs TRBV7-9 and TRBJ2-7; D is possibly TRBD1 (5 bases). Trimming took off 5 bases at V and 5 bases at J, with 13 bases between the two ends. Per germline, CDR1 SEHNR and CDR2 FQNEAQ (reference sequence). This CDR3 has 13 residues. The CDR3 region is CASSKDIIHEQYF. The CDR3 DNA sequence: TGTGCCAGCAGCAAGGACATAATCCACGAGCAGTACTTC.

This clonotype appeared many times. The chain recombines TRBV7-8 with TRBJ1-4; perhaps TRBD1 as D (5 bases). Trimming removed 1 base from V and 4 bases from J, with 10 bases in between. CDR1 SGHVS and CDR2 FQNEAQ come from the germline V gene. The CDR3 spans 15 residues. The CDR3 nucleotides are TGTGCCAGCAGCTTAGAGGGGTGGTTTAATGAAAAACTGTTTTTT. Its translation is CASSLEGWFNEKLFF.

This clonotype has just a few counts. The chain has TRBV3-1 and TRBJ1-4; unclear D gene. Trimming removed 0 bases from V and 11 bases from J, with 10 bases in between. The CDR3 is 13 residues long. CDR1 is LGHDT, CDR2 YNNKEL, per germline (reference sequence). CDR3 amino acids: CASSQDSGRKLFF. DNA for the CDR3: TGTGCCAGCAGCCAAGATTCGGGTCGGAAACTGTTTTTT. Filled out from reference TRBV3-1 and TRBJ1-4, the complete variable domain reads DTAVSQTPKYLVTQMGNDKSIKCEQNLGHDTMYWYKQDSKKFLKIMFSYNNKELIINETVPNRFSPKSPDKAHLNLHINSLELGDSAVYFCASSQDSGRKLFFGSGTQLSVL.

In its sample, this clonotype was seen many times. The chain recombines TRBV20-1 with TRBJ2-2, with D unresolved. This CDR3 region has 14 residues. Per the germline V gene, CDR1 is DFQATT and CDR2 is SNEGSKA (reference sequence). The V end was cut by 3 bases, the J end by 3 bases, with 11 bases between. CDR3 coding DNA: TGCAGTGCTAGTTCGTCGCTAGACACCGGGGAGCTGTTTTTT. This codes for CSASSSLDTGELFF.

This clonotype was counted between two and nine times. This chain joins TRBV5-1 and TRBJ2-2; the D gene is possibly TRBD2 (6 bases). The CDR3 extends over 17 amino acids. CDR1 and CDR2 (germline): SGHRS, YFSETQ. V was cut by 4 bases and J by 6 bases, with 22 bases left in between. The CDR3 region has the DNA TGCGCCAGCAGCCCGGATACGGGGAGGCGGTCGGCCGGGGAGCTGTTTTTT. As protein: CASSPDTGRRSAGELFF.

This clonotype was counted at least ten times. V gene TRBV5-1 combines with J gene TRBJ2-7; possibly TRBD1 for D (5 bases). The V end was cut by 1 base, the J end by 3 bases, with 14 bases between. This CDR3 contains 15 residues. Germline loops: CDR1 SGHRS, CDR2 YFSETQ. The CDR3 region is CASSLTPDRIYEQYF. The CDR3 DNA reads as TGCGCCAGCAGCTTGACTCCCGACAGAATCTACGAGCAGTACTTC. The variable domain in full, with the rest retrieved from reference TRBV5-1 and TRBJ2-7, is KAGVTQTPRYLIKTRGQQVTLSCSPISGHRSVSWYQQTPGQGLQFLFEYFSETQRNKGNFPGRFSGRQFSNSRSEMNVSTLELGDSALYLCASSLTPDRIYEQYFGPGTRLTVT.

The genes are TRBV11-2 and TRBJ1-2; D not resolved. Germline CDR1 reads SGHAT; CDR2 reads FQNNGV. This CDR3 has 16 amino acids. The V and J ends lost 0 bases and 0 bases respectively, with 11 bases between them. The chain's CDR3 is CASSLDPGSSNYGYTF. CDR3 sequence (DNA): TGTGCCAGCAGCTTAGATCCCGGTTCCTCTAACTATGGCTACACCTTC. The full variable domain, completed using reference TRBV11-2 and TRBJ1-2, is EAGVAQSPRYKIIEKRQSVAFWCNPISGHATLYWYQQILGQGPKLLIQFQNNGVVDDSQLPKDRFSAERLKGVDSTLKIQPAKLEDSAVYLCASSLDPGSSNYGYTFGSGTRLTVV.

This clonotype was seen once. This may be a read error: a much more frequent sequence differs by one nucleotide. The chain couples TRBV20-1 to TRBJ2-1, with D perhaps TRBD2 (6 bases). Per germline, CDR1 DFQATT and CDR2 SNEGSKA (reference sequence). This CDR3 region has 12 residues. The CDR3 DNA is TGCAGTGCTGCGACTAGGATCGATGAGCACTTCTTC. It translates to CSAATRIDEHFF.

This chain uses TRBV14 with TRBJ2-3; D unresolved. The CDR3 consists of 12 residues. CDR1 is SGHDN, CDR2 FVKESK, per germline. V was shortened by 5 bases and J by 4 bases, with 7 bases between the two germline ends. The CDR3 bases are TGTGCCAGCAGCTTAATTTCAGATACGCAGTATTTT. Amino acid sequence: CASSLISDTQYF.

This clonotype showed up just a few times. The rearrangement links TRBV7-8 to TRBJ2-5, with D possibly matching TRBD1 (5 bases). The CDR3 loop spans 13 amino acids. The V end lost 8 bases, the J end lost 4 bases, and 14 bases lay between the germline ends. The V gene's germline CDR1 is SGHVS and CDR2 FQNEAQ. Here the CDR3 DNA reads TGTGCCAGCCTCTTGGGGCCGGGAGAGACCCAGTACTTC. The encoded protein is CASLLGPGETQYF. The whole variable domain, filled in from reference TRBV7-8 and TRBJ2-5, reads GAGVSQSPRYKVAKRGQDVALRCDPISGHVSLFWYQQALGQGPEFLTYFQNEAQLDKSGLPSDRFFAERPEGSVSTLKIQRTQQEDSAVYLCASLLGPGETQYFGPGTRLLVL.